This passage covers 3 T cell receptor beta chains from one sample sequenced in a study of T cells after yellow fever vaccination. TCRdb re-called the 5' RACE reads through MiXCR, storing one row per CDR3 protein. This table holds 340,000 or so distinct CDR3 sequences, under 15% found once. Sequencing was performed on CD4+ T cells sorted from PBMCs, taken 15 days after the yellow fever booster vaccination. These receptors all stem from a man between 18 and 29 years old who received the YFV17D yellow fever vaccine.

This clonotype was seen only a few times. This chain uses TRBV5-6 with TRBJ2-7; no firm D call. Germline CDR1 SGHDT, CDR2 YYEEEE. V gave up 4 bases and J gave up 6 bases, with 14 bases separating them. The length of the CDR3 is 13 residues. DNA of the CDR3: TGTGCCAGCAGCCGGAACCGGGTGGGCGAGCAGTACGTC. Its translation: CASSRNRVGEQYV.

The chain couples TRBV5-1 to TRBJ1-2; TRBD1 is a possible D gene (6 bases). The germline CDR1 and CDR2 sequences are SGHRS and YFSETQ. The CDR3 is 13 amino acids. V lost 3 bases and J 5 bases, leaving 11 bases between the germline ends. The DNA of the CDR3 is TGCGCCAGCAGCTCCGGACAGATTTATGGCTACACCTTC. It encodes CASSSGQIYGYTF.

This clonotype came up a few times. CDR3: CASSQVAMNTEAFF. The CDR3, as DNA: TGCGCCAGCAGCCAAGTAGCGATGAACACTGAAGCTTTCTTT. The genes are TRBV4-3 and TRBJ1-1; no clear D. This CDR3 has 14 amino acids. Germline lookup yields CDR1 LGHNA and CDR2 YSLEER. Trimming took 1 base from V and 0 from J, leaving 6 bases between them.